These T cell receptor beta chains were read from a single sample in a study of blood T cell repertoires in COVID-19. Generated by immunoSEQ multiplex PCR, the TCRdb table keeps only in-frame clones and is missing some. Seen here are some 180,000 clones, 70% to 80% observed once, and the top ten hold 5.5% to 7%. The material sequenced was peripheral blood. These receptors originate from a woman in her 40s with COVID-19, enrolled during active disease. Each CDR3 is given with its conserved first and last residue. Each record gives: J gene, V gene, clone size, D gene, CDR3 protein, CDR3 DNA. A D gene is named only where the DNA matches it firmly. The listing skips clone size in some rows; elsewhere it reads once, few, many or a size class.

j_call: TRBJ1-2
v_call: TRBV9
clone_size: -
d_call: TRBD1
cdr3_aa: CASSPRDSLVYGYTF
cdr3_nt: TGTGCCAGCAGCCCCCGGGACAGCTTGGTCTATGGCTACACCTTC

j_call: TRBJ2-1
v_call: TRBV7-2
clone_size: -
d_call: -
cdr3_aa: CASSPRDSEQFF
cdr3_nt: TGTGCCAGCAGCCCACGGGACTCCGAGCAGTTCTTC

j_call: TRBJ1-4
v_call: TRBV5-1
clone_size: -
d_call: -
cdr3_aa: CASSTREGEVEKLFF
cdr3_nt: TGCGCCAGCAGCACCCGGGAGGGTGAGGTGGAAAAACTGTTTTTT

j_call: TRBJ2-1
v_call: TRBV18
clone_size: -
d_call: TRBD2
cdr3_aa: CASSPGLAGYNEQFF
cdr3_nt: TGTGCCAGCTCTCCTGGACTAGCGGGGTACAATGAGCAGTTCTTC

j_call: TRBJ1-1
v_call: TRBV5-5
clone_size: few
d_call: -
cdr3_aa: CASSLDSIMNTEAFF
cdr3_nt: TGTGCCAGCAGCTTGGACAGTATCATGAACACTGAAGCTTTCTTT

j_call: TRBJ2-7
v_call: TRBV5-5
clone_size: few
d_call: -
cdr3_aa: CASSLEVITSQYF
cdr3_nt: TGTGCCAGCAGCTTGGAAGTTATTACGAGCCAGTACTTC

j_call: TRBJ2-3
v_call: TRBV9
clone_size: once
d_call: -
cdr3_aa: CASSPSGSTDTQYF
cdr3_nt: TGTGCCAGCAGCCCCAGCGGAAGCACAGATACGCAGTATTTT

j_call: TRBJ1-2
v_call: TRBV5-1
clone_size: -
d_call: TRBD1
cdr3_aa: CASSPGQGLTF
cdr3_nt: TGCGCCAGCAGTCCGGGACAGGGTTTGACCTTC

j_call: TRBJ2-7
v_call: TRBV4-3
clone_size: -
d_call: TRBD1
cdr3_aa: CASSHEGTDEQYF
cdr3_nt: TGCGCCAGCAGCCACGAAGGGACAGACGAGCAGTACTTC

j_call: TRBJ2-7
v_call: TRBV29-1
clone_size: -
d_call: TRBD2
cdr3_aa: CSVVRGDGAYEQYF
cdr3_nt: TGCAGCGTTGTCCGGGGGGACGGAGCCTACGAGCAGTACTTC

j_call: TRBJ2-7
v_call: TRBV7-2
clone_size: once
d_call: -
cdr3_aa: CASSRQAYEQYF
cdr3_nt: TGTGCCAGCAGCAGACAGGCCTACGAGCAGTACTTC

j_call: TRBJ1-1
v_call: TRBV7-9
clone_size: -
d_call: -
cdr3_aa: CASSLLTGTEAFF
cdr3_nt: TGTGCCAGCAGCTTATTAACAGGCACTGAAGCTTTCTTT

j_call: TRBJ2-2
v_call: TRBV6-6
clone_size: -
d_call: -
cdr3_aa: CASSRGLSYGELFF
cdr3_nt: TGTGCCAGCAGTAGGGGACTGTCTTATGGGGAGCTGTTTTTT

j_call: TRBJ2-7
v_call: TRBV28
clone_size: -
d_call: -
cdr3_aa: CASSSGDGQDEQYF
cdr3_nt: TGTGCCAGCAGTTCGGGGGACGGGCAGGACGAGCAGTACTTC

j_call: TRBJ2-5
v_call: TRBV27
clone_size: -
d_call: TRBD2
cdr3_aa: CASSPGLGETQYF
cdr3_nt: TGTGCCAGCAGTCCCGGACTAGGAGAGACCCAGTACTTC

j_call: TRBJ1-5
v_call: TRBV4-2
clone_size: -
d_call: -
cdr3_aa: CASSQGGQPANQPQHF
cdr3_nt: TGTGCCAGCAGCCAGGGTGGACAACCGGCAAATCAGCCCCAGCATTTT

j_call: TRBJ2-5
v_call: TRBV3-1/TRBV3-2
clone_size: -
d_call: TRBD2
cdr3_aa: CASSQELAGSGETQYF
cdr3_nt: TGTGCCAGCAGCCAAGAACTAGCGGGGAGCGGGGAGACCCAGTACTTC

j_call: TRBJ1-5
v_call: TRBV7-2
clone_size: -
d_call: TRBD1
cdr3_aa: CASSLGQGPYQPQHF
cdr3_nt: TGTGCCAGCAGCTTAGGACAGGGGCCATATCAGCCCCAGCATTTT

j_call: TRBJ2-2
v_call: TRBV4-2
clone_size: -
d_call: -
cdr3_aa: CASSQEGGTRYTGELFF
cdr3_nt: TGTGCCAGCAGCCAGGAGGGGGGGACACGATACACCGGGGAGCTGTTTTTT

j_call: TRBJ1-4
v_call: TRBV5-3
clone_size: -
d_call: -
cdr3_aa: CARSSPLVKVRGEKLFF
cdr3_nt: TGTGCCAGAAGCTCGCCGCTGGTTAAGGTTCGGGGTGAAAAACTGTTTTTT

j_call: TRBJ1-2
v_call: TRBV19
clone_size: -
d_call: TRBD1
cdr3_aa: CASSPGTGPYYGYTF
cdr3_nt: TGTGCCAGTAGTCCGGGGACAGGACCTTACTATGGCTACACCTTC

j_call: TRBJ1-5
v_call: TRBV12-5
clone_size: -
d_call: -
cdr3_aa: CASGSLSNQPQHF
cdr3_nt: TGTGCTAGTGGTTCCCTCAGCAATCAGCCCCAGCATTTT

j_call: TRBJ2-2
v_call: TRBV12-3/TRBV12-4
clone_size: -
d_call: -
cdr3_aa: CASNLVEAGELFF
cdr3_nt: TGTGCCAGCAATCTAGTGGAGGCCGGGGAGCTGTTTTTT